The T cell receptor beta chain described here comes from a study of blood T cell repertoires in COVID-19. About the study: COVID-19 samples, acute and convalescent, were from the United States, Italy and Spain.

Germline loops: CDR1 LGHNA, CDR2 YSLEER. The CDR3 sequence is 18 residues long. V shed 4 bases and J 2 bases; nucleotides not matched to a gene: 10. Clinical history as reported by participants underpinned cohort assignment. Original data processing: Reference gene primer amplification yielded estimated nucleated cell counts. The assay was immunoSEQ multiplex PCR, and TCRdb's table has in-frame clones only and misses some. V and J calls and clone size come straight from that table; D and trimming were deduced from the DNA. Here the sample spans 310,000 or so clones, about 87% being singletons. The clonotype originates from a woman under 30 who had recovered from COVID-19. Material: PBMCs or T cells enriched from blood (not recorded which). The chain uses TRBV4-3 and TRBJ2-5; TRBD2 aligns across 13 bases. The CDR3 bases are TGCGCCAGCAGCCGCGGACTAGCGGGGGACGGCCTACAAGAGACCCAGTACTTC. Amino acids: CASSRGLAGDGLQETQYF.